This entry lists 5 T cell receptor beta chains sequenced from one sample in a study of patients and donors after allogeneic stem cell transplantation. MiXCR was run by TCRdb on the RT-PCR reads, yielding one entry per CDR3 protein. Among about 960,000 distinct CDR3 sequences, more than 15% were seen once, and the ten largest hold 5.5% to 6.5%. The specimen sequenced was blood, either unsorted or a sorted T cell fraction (not recorded which). The receptors originated from a human donor who was either an allogeneic HSCT recipient or a stem cell or donor lymphocyte infusion donor (not recorded which). It is not recorded whose cells these are; they may come from a transplant donor.

The chain combines TRBV6-1 with TRBJ2-3; 10 nucleotides match TRBD2. The ends lost 6 bases at V and 4 bases at J; junction bases unmatched: 7. Germline values: CDR1 MNHNS, CDR2 SASEGT. The CDR3 covers 15 residues. The CDR3, as DNA: TGTGCCAGCAGAGGCCTAGCGGGGGATGCAGATACGCAGTATTTT. Protein: CASRGLAGDADTQYF.

The chain is built from TRBV3-1 and TRBJ2-3; 7 nucleotides match TRBD2. J was trimmed by 8 bases and V by 4 bases; bases with no gene match: 9. Germline V CDR1 and CDR2: LGHDT, YNNKEL (reference sequence). The CDR3 totals 14 residues. CDR3 amino acids: CASSLESGIGTQYF. The CDR3 DNA reads as TGTGCCAGCAGCCTAGAGAGCGGGATTGGTACGCAGTATTTT.

This chain uses TRBV7-9 with TRBJ1-1, with D perhaps matching TRBD1 (6 bases). The ends were cut back, 3 bases at V and 4 bases at J, with 15 bases in the middle. The CDR3 length is 15 residues. Germline loops: CDR1 SEHNR, CDR2 FQNEAQ (reference sequence). The CDR3 region is CASSFPDRRGTEAFF. The CDR3 nucleotides are TGTGCCAGCAGCTTCCCAGACAGGCGGGGCACTGAAGCTTTCTTT.

The genes are TRBV6-2 or TRBV6-3 and TRBJ2-5; D gene unclear. This CDR3 has 14 amino acids. CDR1 is MNHEY and CDR2 is SVGEGT in the germline V gene. V shed 2 bases and J shed 3 bases, with 10 bases lying between them. The CDR3 nucleotides are TGTGCCAGCAGTTACAACGGGCCCAAAGAGACCCAGTACTTC. It is translated as CASSYNGPKETQYF.

The chain links TRBV20-1 to TRBJ2-3; 9 bases line up with TRBD1. Losses at the gene ends were 3 bases for V and 7 bases for J; bases not matched to a gene: 2. The CDR3 length is 12 residues. CDR1 is DFQATT, CDR2 SNEGSKA, per germline (reference sequence). The CDR3 loop reads CSASGTGNTQYF. The CDR3 DNA follows: TGCAGTGCTAGCGGGACAGGGAATACGCAGTATTTT.